One sample yielded the 11 T cell receptor beta chains listed below, sequenced in a study of cytomegalovirus exposure and HLA in healthy donors. The PCR had 60 Vbeta and 13 Jbeta primers. The method was immunoSEQ multiplex PCR; TCRdb's version includes in-frame clones alone and lacks a portion of them. This table holds around 170,000 clones, around 77% found once. Sequencing was performed on PBMCs. These receptors were obtained from a man in his 60s in good health and CMV-seronegative.

The chain links TRBV6-6 to TRBJ2-4; 10 bases agree with TRBD2. Germline V gene lookup returns CDR1 MNHNY and CDR2 SVGAGI (reference sequence). Trimming removed 0 bases from V and 2 bases from J; junction bases left unmatched: 1. The CDR3 has 16 amino acids. Here the CDR3 DNA reads TGTGCCAGCAGTTACTCGACTAGCGGGTCCAAAAACATTCAGTACTTC. It encodes CASSYSTSGSKNIQYF.

This clone is a singleton in its sample. The chain uses TRBV7-9 and TRBJ2-7; the D gene is possibly TRBD2 (5 bases). V lost 4 bases to trimming and J lost 2 bases, with 15 bases between them. The germline V gene encodes CDR1 SEHNR and CDR2 FQNEAQ (reference sequence). The CDR3 spans 15 residues. CDR3 nucleotides: TGTGCCAGCAGCTCGGTTGCTAGCAGCACCTACGAGCAGTACTTC. It is translated as CASSSVASSTYEQYF.

V is TRBV5-1 and J is TRBJ1-4, with unresolved D. V gave up 3 bases and J gave up 0 bases, with 6 bases separating them. Germline lookup yields CDR1 SGHRS and CDR2 YFSETQ. This CDR3 is built from 14 residues. In DNA form, the CDR3 reads TGCGCCAGCAGCTCCGAGGCAACTAATGAAAAACTGTTTTTT. Protein sequence: CASSSEATNEKLFF.

This sequence joins TRBV19 and TRBJ1-3, with 7 bases matching TRBD1. The CDR3 runs 15 residues. Germline V gene lookup returns CDR1 LNHDA and CDR2 SQIVND (reference sequence). With 3 bases clipped from V and 9 bases from J, the junction kept 11 bases outside the gene matches. This CDR3 is CASSIRGQSVGTIYF. In DNA, the CDR3 is TGTGCCAGTAGTATTAGGGGACAGTCGGTTGGCACCATATATTTT.

The chain joins TRBV5-1 to TRBJ1-2, with D maybe TRBD1 (6 bases). The CDR3 covers 15 residues. Between the trimmed V and J ends, which lost 4 bases and 14 bases, there was a span of 27 bases. CDR1 is SGHRS, CDR2 YFSETQ, per germline. The CDR3, as DNA: TGCGCCAGCAGCGTGGACGCTAGGGGGGGCGAACCCGGTACCTTC. It is translated as CASSVDARGGEPGTF. The full variable domain, with the rest looked up from reference TRBV5-1 and TRBJ1-2, is KAGVTQTPRYLIKTRGQQVTLSCSPISGHRSVSWYQQTPGQGLQFLFEYFSETQRNKGNFPGRFSGRQFSNSRSEMNVSTLELGDSALYLCASSVDARGGEPGTFGSGTRLTVV.

This clone was found a few times. For the CDR3, the DNA is TGTGCCAGCAGTTCATCCCCTGAGGGTTCACCCCTCCACTTT. It yields the protein CASSSSPEGSPLHF. The chain combines TRBV6-5 with TRBJ1-6; D gene unclear. V lost 4 bases, J lost 9 bases, and 13 bases lay in between. The CDR3 length is 14 residues. CDR1 is MNHEY and CDR2 is SVGAGI in the germline V gene.

The chain combines TRBV18 with TRBJ2-7; no firm D call. The length of the CDR3 is 14 residues. Looked up from germline, CDR1 is KGHSH and CDR2 is LQKENI. V was cut by 5 bases and J by 2 bases, with 13 bases left in between. CDR3 DNA sequence: TGTGCCAGCTCATTACGACAAGGTACCTACGAGCAGTACTTC. Its translation is CASSLRQGTYEQYF.

The J gene is TRBJ1-2, the V gene TRBV10-3; 8 positions match TRBD1. V lost 2 bases and J lost 8; bases outside the gene matches: 1. CDR3 size: 12 residues. Germline CDR1 and CDR2: ENHRY and SYGVKD. CDR3 in amino acids: CAISETGGGYTF. The CDR3 DNA sequence: TGTGCCATCAGTGAGACAGGGGGAGGCTACACCTTC.

The chain is built from TRBV15 and TRBJ1-4, with a weak D call TRBD1 (6 bases). This CDR3 contains 15 residues. Trimming removed 0 bases at V and 7 bases at J, with 12 bases between. Germline assignment: CDR1 LNHNV and CDR2 YYDKDF (reference sequence). CDR3 nucleotides: TGTGCCACCAGCAGAGATGGGCAAGGGGGTGAAAAACTGTTTTTT. Protein: CATSRDGQGGEKLFF.

The chain is built from TRBV28 and TRBJ2-2, with unresolved D. Between the trimmed V and J ends, which lost 3 bases and 6 bases, there was a span of 8 bases. Germline V gene data show CDR1 as MDHEN and CDR2 as SYDVKM. This CDR3 has 13 amino acids. The CDR3 is CASSFYVPGELFF. The CDR3 coding sequence is TGTGCCAGCAGTTTCTATGTGCCCGGGGAGCTGTTTTTT.

The count of this clone is one. This sequence joins TRBV19 and TRBJ1-1; a possible D gene is TRBD1 (6 bases). The CDR3 is made up of 13 amino acids. Germline loops: CDR1 LNHDA, CDR2 SQIVND (reference sequence). V was trimmed by 7 bases and J by 4 bases, leaving 13 bases between them. DNA of the CDR3: TGTGCCAGTACCTCACAGGGTATCACTGAAGCTTTCTTT. This translates into CASTSQGITEAFF.